This T cell receptor (beta chain) was captured in a study of T cell responses to AZD1222 COVID-19 vaccine. Broader study findings: An increase in Spike-specific TCR breadth and depth was observed after two AZD1222 doses. Unmutated variant regions are reportedly the target of nearly half of TCRs that are spike-specific.

A word on this clone: Its specificity is unknown.

Germline V gene data show CDR1 as LGHDT and CDR2 as YNNKEL (reference sequence). The CDR3 runs to 14 residues. The ends were cut back, 0 bases at V and 8 bases at J, with 13 bases in the middle. Sequenced by immunoSEQ multiplex PCR; TCRdb stores in-frame clones only, minus some. The sample has approximately 180,000 clones, 85% to 95% seen once; the top ten hold less than 11%. V gene TRBV3-1 (or the pseudogene TRBV3-2) combines with J gene TRBJ1-2, with a tentative D call TRBD1 (6 bases). This material consisted of peripheral blood, taken on day 0 of AZD1222 vaccination. This TCR was sampled from an adult in good health. The CDR3 region has the DNA TGTGCCAGCAGCCAAGATCGGGGGGCTTACGGCTACACCTTC. It encodes CASSQDRGAYGYTF.